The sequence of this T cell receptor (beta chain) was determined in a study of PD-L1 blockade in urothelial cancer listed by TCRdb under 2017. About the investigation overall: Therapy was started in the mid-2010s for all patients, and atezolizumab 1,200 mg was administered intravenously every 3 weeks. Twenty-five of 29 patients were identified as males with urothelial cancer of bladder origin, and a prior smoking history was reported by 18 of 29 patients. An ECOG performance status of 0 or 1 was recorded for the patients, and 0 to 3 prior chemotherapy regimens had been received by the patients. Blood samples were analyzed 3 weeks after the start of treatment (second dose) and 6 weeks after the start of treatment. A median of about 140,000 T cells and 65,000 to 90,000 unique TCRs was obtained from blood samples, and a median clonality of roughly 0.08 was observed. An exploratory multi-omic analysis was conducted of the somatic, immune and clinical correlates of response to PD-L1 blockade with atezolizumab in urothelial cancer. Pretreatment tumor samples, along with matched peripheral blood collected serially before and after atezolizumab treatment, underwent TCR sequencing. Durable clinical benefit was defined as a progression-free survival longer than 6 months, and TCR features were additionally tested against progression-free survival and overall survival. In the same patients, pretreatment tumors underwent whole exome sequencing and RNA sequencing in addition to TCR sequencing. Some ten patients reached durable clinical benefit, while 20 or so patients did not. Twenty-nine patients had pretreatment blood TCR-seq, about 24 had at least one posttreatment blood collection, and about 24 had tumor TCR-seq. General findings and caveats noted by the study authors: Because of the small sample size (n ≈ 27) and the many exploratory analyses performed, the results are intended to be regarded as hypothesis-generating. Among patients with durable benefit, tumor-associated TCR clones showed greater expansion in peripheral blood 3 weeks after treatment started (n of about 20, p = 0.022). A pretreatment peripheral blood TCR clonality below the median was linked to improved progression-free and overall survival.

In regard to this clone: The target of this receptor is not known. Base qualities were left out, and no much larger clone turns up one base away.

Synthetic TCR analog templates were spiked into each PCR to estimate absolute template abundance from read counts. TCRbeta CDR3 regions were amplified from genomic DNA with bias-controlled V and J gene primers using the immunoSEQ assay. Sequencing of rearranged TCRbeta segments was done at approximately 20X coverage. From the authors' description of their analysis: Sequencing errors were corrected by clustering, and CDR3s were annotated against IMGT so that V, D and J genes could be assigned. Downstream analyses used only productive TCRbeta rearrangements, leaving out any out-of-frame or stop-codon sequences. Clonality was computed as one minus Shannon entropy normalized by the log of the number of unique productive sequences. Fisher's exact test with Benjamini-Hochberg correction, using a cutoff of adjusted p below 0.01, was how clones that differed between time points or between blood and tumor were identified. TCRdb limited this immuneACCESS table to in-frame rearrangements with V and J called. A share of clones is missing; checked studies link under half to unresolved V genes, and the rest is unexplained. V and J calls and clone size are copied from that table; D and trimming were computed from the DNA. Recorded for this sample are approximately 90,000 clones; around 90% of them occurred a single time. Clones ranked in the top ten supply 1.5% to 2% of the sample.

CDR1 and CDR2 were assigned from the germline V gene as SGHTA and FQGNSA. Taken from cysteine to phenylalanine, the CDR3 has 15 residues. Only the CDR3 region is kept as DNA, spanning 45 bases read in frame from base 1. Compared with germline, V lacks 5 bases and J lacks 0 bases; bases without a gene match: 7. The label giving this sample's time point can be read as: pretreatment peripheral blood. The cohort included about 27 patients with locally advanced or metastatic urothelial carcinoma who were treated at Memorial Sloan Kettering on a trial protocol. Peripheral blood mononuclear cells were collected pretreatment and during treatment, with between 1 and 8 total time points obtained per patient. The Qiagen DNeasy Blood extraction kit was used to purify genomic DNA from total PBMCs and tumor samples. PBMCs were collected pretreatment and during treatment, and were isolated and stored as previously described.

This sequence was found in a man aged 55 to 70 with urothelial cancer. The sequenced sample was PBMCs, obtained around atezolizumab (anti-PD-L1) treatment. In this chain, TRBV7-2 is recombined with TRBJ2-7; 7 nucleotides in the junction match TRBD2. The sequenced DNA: TGTGCCAGCAGCCAAACAGCGGGAAGCTCCTACGAGCAGTACTTC. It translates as CASSQTAGSSYEQYF. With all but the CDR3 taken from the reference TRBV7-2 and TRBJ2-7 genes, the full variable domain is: GAGVSQSPSNKVTEKGKDVELRCDPISGHTALYWYRQSLGQGLEFLIYFQGNSAPDKSGLPSDRFSAERTGGSVSTLTIQRTQQEDSAVYLCASSQTAGSSYEQYFGPGTRLTVT.